Each of the 11 T cell receptor beta chains below was sequenced from the same sample in a study of cytomegalovirus exposure and HLA in healthy donors. The PCR used 60 Vbeta and 13 Jbeta primers. Sequencing used immunoSEQ multiplex PCR; TCRdb keeps in-frame clones, though not all of them. The sample has about 180,000 clones; approximately 80% are singletons. The specimen sequenced was PBMCs. These TCRs come from a woman aged 50 to 60 in good health and CMV-seronegative.

This rearrangement joins TRBV28 to TRBJ1-6, with 8 bases fitting TRBD1. The CDR3 spans 17 residues. CDR1 MDHEN and CDR2 SYDVKM come from the germline V gene. J gave up 3 bases and V 4 bases, and 8 bases lay outside the gene matches. The DNA of the CDR3 is TGTGCCAGCAGTTCCTTCGCCGGGACAGGCTATAATTCACCCCTCCACTTT. This translates into CASSSFAGTGYNSPLHF. The complete variable domain, with remaining parts taken from reference TRBV28 and TRBJ1-6, reads DVKVTQSSRYLVKRTGEKVFLECVQDMDHENMFWYRQDPGLGLRLIYFSYDVKMKEKGDIPEGYSVSREKKERFSLILESASTNQTSMYLCASSSFAGTGYNSPLHFGNGTRLTVT.

This sequence joins TRBV9 and TRBJ1-2, with TRBD1 matching over 10 bases. The CDR3 extends over 14 amino acids. Unmatched junction bases numbered 8, after V lost 5 bases and J lost 7 bases. Germline-derived CDR1 and CDR2 are SGDLS and YYNGEE. CDR3 amino acids: CASSIDRGRGGYTF. The CDR3 DNA follows: TGTGCCAGCAGTATAGACAGGGGGCGCGGTGGCTACACCTTC.

The CDR3 DNA is TGTGCCAGTAGTCCCCCAGGGCTGGTAAGGTGGAGCTATGGCTACACCTTC. Protein: CASSPPGLVRWSYGYTF. J is TRBJ1-2 and V is TRBV19; TRBD1 might be the D (5 bases). Looked up from germline, CDR1 is LNHDA and CDR2 is SQIVND (reference sequence). This CDR3 region has 17 residues. Trimming shortened V by 5 bases and J by 4 bases, and 23 bases separated the two germline ends.

This clone was found once. The chain joins TRBV4-1 to TRBJ2-1; D gene uncertain. The CDR3 covers 15 residues. CDR1 MGHRA and CDR2 YSYEKL come from the germline V gene. V was pared by 4 bases and J by 5 bases, with 15 bases between. CDR3: CASSPRWVMDNEQFF. The CDR3 DNA reads as TGCGCCAGCAGCCCCAGGTGGGTAATGGACAATGAGCAGTTCTTC.

Here the CDR3 DNA reads TGTGCCAGTAAACCTAGCGGGGACACAGATACGCAGTATTTT. Amino acid sequence: CASKPSGDTDTQYF. This chain connects TRBV19 to TRBJ2-3; 9 positions agree with TRBD2. The junction had 4 bases not matched to a gene; V was cut back by 7 bases and J by 2 bases. This CDR3 comprises 14 residues. Germline values: CDR1 LNHDA, CDR2 SQIVND (reference sequence).

The chain combines TRBV19 with TRBJ2-1, with unresolved D. V lost 3 bases to trimming and J lost 2 bases, with 8 bases between them. This CDR3 contains 14 residues. The germline V gene has CDR1 LNHDA and CDR2 SQIVND (reference sequence). The CDR3, as DNA: TGTGCCAGTAGTATCGATAGCCCCTACAATGAGCAGTTCTTC. As protein: CASSIDSPYNEQFF.

The V call is TRBV28, the J call TRBJ1-5; the match to TRBD1 covers 8 bases. With V trimmed by 5 bases and J by 1 base, 7 bases remained unmatched. CDR1 is MDHEN and CDR2 is SYDVKM in the germline V gene. The CDR3 extends over 16 amino acids. CDR3 loop: CASSPRQGSSNQPQHF. In DNA, the CDR3 is TGTGCCAGCAGTCCCCGACAGGGGTCGAGCAATCAGCCCCAGCATTTT.

A single count supports this clone. The rearrangement uses TRBV19 and TRBJ2-3; 8 positions match TRBD1. After removal of 5 bases from V and 5 bases from J, the junction contained 9 bases not matched to a gene. Germline CDR1 LNHDA, CDR2 SQIVND (reference sequence). The CDR3 loop spans 15 amino acids. The CDR3 nucleotides are TGTGCCAGTAGTCTGGGTACGGGGACAGGAGATACGCAGTATTTT. This encodes CASSLGTGTGDTQYF. Full variable domain (rest looked up from reference TRBV19 and TRBJ2-3): DGGITQSPKYLFRKEGQNVTLSCEQNLNHDAMYWYRQDPGQGLRLIYYSQIVNDFQKGDIAEGYSVSREKKESFPLTVTSAQKNPTAFYLCASSLGTGTGDTQYFGPGTRLTVL.

The genes are TRBV15 and TRBJ1-2; D is perhaps TRBD1 (5 bases). The CDR3 spans 15 residues. Germline values: CDR1 LNHNV, CDR2 YYDKDF (reference sequence). V lost 3 bases and J 5 bases, leaving 16 bases between the germline ends. CDR3 sequence reads: CATSRPGVGTYGYTF. The CDR3, as DNA: TGTGCCACCAGCAGGCCGGGAGTGGGGACTTATGGCTACACCTTC.

For the CDR3, the DNA is TGTGCCAGCAGGGAGGGAGAAGCGGGGGGGCCTGGAGAGACCCAGTACTTC. Amino acid sequence: CASREGEAGGPGETQYF. The chain combines TRBV9 with TRBJ2-5; 10 nucleotides align to TRBD2. Germline assignment: CDR1 SGDLS and CDR2 YYNGEE. Germline trimming cut 5 bases from V and 4 bases from J; bases unmatched to any gene: 14. This CDR3 region has 17 residues.

The chain combines TRBV30 with TRBJ2-5; a weak D match, TRBD1 (5 bases). The J call is uncertain, as TRBJ2-7 better fits the DNA end. Per germline, CDR1 GTSNPN and CDR2 SVGIG (reference sequence). The CDR3 length is 12 residues. Here the CDR3 reads CAFKGSSYEQYF. The CDR3 coding sequence is TGTGCCTTCAAGGGGTCCTCCTACGAGCAGTACTTC.